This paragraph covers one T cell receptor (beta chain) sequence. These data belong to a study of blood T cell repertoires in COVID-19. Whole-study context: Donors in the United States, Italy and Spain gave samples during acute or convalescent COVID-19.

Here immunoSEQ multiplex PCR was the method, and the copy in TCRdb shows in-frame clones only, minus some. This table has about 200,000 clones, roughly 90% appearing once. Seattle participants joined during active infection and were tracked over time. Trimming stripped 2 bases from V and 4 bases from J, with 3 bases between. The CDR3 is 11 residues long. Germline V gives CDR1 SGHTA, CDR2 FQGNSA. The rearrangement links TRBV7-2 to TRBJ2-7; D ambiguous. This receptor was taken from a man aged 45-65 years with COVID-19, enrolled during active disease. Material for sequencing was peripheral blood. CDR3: CASSLIYEQYF. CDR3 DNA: TGTGCCAGCAGCTTAATATACGAGCAGTACTTC.